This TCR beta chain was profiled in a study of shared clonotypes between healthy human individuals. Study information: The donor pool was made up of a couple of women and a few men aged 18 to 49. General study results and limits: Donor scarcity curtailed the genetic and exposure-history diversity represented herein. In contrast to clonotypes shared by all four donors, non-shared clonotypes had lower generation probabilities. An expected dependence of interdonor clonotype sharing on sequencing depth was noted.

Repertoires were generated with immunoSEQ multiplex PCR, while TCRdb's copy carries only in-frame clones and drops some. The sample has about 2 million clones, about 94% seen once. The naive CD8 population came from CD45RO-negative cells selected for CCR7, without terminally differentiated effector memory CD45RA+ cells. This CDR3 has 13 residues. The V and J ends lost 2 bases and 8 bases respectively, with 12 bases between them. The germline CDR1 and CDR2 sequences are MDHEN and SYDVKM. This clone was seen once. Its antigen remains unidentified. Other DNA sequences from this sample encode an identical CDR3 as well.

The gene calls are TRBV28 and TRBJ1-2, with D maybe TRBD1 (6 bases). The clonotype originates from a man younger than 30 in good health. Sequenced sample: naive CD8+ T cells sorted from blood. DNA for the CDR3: TGTGCCAGCAGTTTAAGAGGGGGAGGGGGCTACACCTTC. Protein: CASSLRGGGGYTF.